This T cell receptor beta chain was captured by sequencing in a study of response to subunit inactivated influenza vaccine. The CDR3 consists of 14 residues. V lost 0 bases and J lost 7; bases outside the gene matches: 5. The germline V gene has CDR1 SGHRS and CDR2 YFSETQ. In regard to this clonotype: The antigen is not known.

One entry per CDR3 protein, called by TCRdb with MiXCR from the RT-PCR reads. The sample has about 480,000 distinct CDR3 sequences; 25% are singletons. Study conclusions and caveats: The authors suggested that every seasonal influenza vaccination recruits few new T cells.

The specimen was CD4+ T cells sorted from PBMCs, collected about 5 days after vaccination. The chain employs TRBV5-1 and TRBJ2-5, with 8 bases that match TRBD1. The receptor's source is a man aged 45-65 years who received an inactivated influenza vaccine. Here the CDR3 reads CASSLVAGGGTQYF. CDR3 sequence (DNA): TGCGCCAGCAGCTTGGTGGCAGGGGGCGGGACCCAGTACTTC.